The clone carrying this T cell receptor beta chain was observed a single time. Its target is not known. This sample stems from a study of cytomegalovirus exposure and HLA in healthy donors. The study, taken as a whole, reports: Another analysis was done later, and it associated over 15,000 TCR beta sequences with HLA alleles at 0.05 false discovery rate.

PCR was performed using 60 Vbeta and 13 Jbeta primers. The assay was immunoSEQ multiplex PCR, and TCRdb's table has in-frame clones only and misses some. This sample has around 150,000 clones, with over 70% found just once. Germline CDR1 and CDR2: MGHRA and YSYEKL. The CDR3 loop spans 15 amino acids. Deletions cut 2 bases from V and 1 base from J, with 12 bases between. Sequenced sample: PBMCs. The origin of this receptor is a man aged 35 to 55 in good health and CMV-seronegative. This chain connects TRBV4-1 to TRBJ2-7; D remains unclear. The CDR3 spells CASSQRGGYSYEQYF. The CDR3 nucleotides read TGCGCCAGCAGCCAAAGAGGCGGATATTCCTACGAGCAGTACTTC.